This T cell receptor (beta chain) came from a study of blood T cell repertoires in COVID-19. Overall study context: Both acute and convalescent COVID-19 samples were obtained from the United States, Italy and Spain. The analysed material was cDNA or gDNA that came from T cells, B-cell-depleted T cells, or PBMCs.

In the authors' workflow: Amplified reference gene primers provided the basis for estimating nucleated cell counts. Sequenced by immunoSEQ multiplex PCR; TCRdb stores in-frame clones only, minus some. V, J and clone size derive from that table, while D and trimming were established from the DNA sequence. The sample lists about 150,000 clones; roughly 88% were seen once. This clone was found a few times. From germline, CDR1 is ENHRY and CDR2 SYGVKD. The V gene end was trimmed by 0 bases and the J gene end by 1 base; junction bases not matched to a gene: 1. This CDR3 has 15 residues. The TCR sequence derives from a woman aged 45 to 65 with acute or convalescent COVID-19. The sequencing sample was made of peripheral blood. The gene calls are TRBV10-3 and TRBJ1-1; TRBD1 matches at 8 bases. In DNA form, the CDR3 reads TGTGCCATCAGTGAGTCGACAGGGGAGAACACTGAAGCTTTCTTT. Protein product: CAISESTGENTEAFF.